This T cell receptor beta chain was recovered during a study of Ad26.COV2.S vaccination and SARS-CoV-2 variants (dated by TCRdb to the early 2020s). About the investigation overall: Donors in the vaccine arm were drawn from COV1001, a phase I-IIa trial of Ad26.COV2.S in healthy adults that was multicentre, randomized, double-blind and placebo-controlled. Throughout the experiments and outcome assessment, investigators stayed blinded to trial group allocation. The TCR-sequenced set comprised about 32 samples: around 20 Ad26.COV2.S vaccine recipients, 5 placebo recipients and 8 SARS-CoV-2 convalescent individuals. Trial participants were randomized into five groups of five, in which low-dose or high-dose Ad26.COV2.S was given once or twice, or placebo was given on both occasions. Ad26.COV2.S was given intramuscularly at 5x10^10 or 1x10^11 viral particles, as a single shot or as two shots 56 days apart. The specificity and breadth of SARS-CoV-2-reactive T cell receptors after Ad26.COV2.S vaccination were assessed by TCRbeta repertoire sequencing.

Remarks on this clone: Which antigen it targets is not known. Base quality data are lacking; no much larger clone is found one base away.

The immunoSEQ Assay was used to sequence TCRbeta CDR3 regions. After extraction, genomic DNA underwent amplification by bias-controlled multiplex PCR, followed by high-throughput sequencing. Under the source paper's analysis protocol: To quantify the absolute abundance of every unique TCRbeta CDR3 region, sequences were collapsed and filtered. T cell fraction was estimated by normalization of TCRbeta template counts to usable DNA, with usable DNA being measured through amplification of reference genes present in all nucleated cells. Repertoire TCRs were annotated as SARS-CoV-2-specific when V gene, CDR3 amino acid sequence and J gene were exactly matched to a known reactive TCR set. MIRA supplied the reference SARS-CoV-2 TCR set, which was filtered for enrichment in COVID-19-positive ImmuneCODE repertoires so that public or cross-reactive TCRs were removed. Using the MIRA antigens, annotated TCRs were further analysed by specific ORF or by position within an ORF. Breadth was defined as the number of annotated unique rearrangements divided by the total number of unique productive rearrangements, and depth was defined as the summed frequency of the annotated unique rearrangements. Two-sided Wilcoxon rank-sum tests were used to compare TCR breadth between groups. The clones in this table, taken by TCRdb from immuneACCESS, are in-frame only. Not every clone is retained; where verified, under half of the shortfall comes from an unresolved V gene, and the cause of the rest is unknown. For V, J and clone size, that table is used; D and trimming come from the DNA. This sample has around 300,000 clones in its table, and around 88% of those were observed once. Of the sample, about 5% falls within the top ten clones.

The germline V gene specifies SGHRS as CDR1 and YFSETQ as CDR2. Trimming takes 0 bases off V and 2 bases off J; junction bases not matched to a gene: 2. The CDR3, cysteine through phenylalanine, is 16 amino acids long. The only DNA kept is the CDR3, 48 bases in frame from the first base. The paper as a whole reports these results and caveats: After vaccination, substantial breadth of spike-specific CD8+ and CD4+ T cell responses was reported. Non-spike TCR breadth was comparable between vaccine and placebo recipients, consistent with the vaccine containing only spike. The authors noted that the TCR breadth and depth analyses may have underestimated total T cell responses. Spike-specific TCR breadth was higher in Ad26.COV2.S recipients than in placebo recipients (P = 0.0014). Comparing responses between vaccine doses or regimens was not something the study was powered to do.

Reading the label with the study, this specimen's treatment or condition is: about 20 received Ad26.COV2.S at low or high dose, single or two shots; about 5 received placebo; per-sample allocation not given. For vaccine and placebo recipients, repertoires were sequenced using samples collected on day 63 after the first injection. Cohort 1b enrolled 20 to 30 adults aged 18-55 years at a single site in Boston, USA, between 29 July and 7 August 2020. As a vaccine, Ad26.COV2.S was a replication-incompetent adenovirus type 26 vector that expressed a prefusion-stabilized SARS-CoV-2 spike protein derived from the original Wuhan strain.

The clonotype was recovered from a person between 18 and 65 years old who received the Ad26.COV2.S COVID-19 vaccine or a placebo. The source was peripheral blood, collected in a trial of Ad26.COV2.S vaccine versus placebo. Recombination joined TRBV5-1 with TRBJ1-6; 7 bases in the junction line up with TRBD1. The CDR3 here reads CASSLGGTAYNSPLHF. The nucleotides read TGCGCCAGCAGCTTGGGCGGGACAGCCTATAATTCACCCCTCCACTTT. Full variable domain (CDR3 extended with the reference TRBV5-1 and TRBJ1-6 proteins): KAGVTQTPRYLIKTRGQQVTLSCSPISGHRSVSWYQQTPGQGLQFLFEYFSETQRNKGNFPGRFSGRQFSNSRSEMNVSTLELGDSALYLCASSLGGTAYNSPLHFGNGTRLTVT.